One T cell receptor (beta chain) is described in this entry. Its cognate antigen is unknown. This entry is derived from a study of blood T cells in healthy people across ages. Findings of the study overall: Diversity was higher, and naive CD4+ cells more numerous, in long-lived donors than in aged donors. Age showed a roughly linear inverse relationship with TCR beta diversity per million T cells.

V was shortened by 0 bases and J by 6 bases, with 9 bases between the two germline ends. This CDR3 has 14 amino acids. The germline V gene has CDR1 MNHNS and CDR2 SASEGT. It was with a sample-barcoded 5' primer and a J-beta primer mix that a second PCR of about 7 to 12 cycles was run. Each cDNA molecule was tagged by a template-switch adaptor with 12 random nucleotides. TCRdb reprocessed the 5' RACE reads with MiXCR, giving one entry per CDR3 protein. The sample yields more than 800,000 distinct CDR3 sequences, about 28% seen once. The chain carries TRBV6-1 and TRBJ1-5, with D perhaps TRBD1 (5 bases). Specimen: blood. The origin of this receptor is a woman aged 80 or over in good health. In DNA, the CDR3 is TGTGCCAGCAGTGAAGCGGGCGGGGGTCAGCCCCAGCATTTT. Translation: CASSEAGGGQPQHF.